A single sample is the source of the 30 T cell receptor beta chains below, sequenced in a study of CD8 T cells in ankylosing spondylitis. Study-wide findings and caveats: It appeared that ankylosing spondylitis blood was characterized by a TCR beta motif of fewer than 10 highly homologous variants.

TCRdb itself ran the 5' RACE reads through MiXCR, one entry per CDR3 protein. The sample holds some 700,000 distinct CDR3 sequences, around 19% seen once. Their recognized antigens are unknown. The sequencing input was blood, either unsorted or a sorted T cell fraction (not recorded which). The receptors derive from a male donor with ankylosing spondylitis.

The chain is built from TRBV20-1 and TRBJ2-1; D remains ambiguous. CDR1 and CDR2 (germline): DFQATT, SNEGSKA (reference sequence). Trimming stripped 6 bases from V and 0 bases from J, with 12 bases between. This CDR3 region has 14 residues. This chain's CDR3 is CSAHPRSSYNEQFF. The CDR3 region has the DNA TGCAGTGCCCACCCTAGGAGCTCCTACAATGAGCAGTTCTTC.

This chain joins TRBV7-9 and TRBJ2-1; 7 nucleotides line up with TRBD1. The germline gives CDR1 SEHNR, CDR2 FQNEAQ (reference sequence). The CDR3 is 14 amino acids. The V gene end was trimmed by 5 bases and the J gene end by 6 bases; junction bases not matched to a gene: 7. The DNA for the CDR3 is TGTGCCAGCAGCAGCAGGGACAGCCCCAATGAGCAGTTCTTC. Translation: CASSSRDSPNEQFF.

The V call is TRBV7-2, the J call TRBJ2-1; possibly TRBD2 for D (5 bases). Germline V lookup: CDR1 SGHTA, CDR2 FQGNSA. The CDR3 is made up of 15 amino acids. V gave up 5 bases and J gave up 1 base, with 12 bases separating them. The CDR3 loop reads CASSPSAGSYNEQFF. The CDR3 region has the DNA TGTGCCAGCAGCCCATCCGCGGGTTCCTACAATGAGCAGTTCTTC.

This clonotype has more than one count but fewer than ten. This chain connects TRBV6-1 to TRBJ2-1; 10 bases line up with TRBD2. Unmatched junction bases numbered 3, after V lost 3 bases and J lost 4 bases. CDR3 length: 15 amino acids. CDR1 MNHNS and CDR2 SASEGT come from the germline V gene. This chain's CDR3 is CASSDTSGTYNEQFF. DNA of the CDR3: TGTGCCAGCAGTGATACTAGCGGGACTTACAATGAGCAGTTCTTC.

There are a few counts of this clonotype. The J gene is TRBJ2-7, the V gene TRBV18; 9 positions match TRBD1. The CDR3 sequence is 13 residues long. V dropped 5 bases and J dropped 5; count of bases not matched to a gene: 4. The V gene's germline CDR1 is KGHSH and CDR2 LQKENI. The CDR3 reads CASSITGGNEQYF. In DNA form, the CDR3 reads TGTGCCAGCTCAATTACAGGGGGCAACGAGCAGTACTTC. Combining the CDR3 with reference TRBV18 and TRBJ2-7 gives the whole variable domain NAGVMQNPRHLVRRRGQEARLRCSPMKGHSHVYWYRQLPEEGLKFMVYLQKENIIDESGMPKERFSAEFPKEGPSILRIQQVVRGDSAAYFCASSITGGNEQYFGPGTRLTVT.

The V and J genes are TRBV3-1 and TRBJ2-4; TRBD1 is a possible D gene (6 bases). V lost 0 bases, J lost 11 bases, and 17 bases lay in between. CDR1 and CDR2 (germline): LGHDT, YNNKEL (reference sequence). The CDR3 length is 15 residues. The CDR3 spells CASSQEVRTEFLQYF. CDR3 sequence (DNA): TGTGCCAGCAGCCAAGAGGTTAGGACAGAGTTCCTTCAGTACTTC.

This chain joins TRBV20-1 and TRBJ1-6; D is perhaps TRBD1 (5 bases). The germline V and J ends were trimmed by 3 bases and 9 bases, with 12 bases remaining between them. Germline lookup yields CDR1 DFQATT and CDR2 SNEGSKA (reference sequence). This CDR3 is 13 amino acids long. The CDR3 reads CSASRDESSPLHF. The CDR3 nucleotides read TGCAGTGCTAGCCGGGACGAAAGTTCACCCCTCCACTTT.

This clonotype was detected only a few times. The chain uses TRBV20-1 and TRBJ1-3; D is ambiguous. CDR3 length: 14 residues. Germline CDR1 DFQATT, CDR2 SNEGSKA (reference sequence). Trimming removed 0 bases from V and 4 bases from J, with 10 bases in between. The CDR3 sequence is CSARDLLGGNTIYF. CDR3 DNA sequence: TGCAGTGCTAGAGATCTCCTGGGAGGAAACACCATATATTTT.

Many counts were recorded for this clonotype. The chain employs TRBV24-1 and TRBJ2-5; TRBD1 matches 8 bases. The length of the CDR3 is 14 residues. With 7 bases clipped from V and 3 bases from J, the junction kept 6 bases outside the gene matches. Germline V CDR1 and CDR2: KGHDR, SFDVKD. The CDR3 loop reads CATSGQGLEETQYF. CDR3 nucleotide sequence: TGTGCCACCAGCGGACAGGGATTGGAAGAGACCCAGTACTTC.

The chain combines TRBV6-2 or TRBV6-3 with TRBJ2-3; TRBD2 aligns across 11 bases. The CDR3 is 13 amino acids. The junction had 1 base not matched to a gene; V was cut back by 6 bases and J by 5 bases. Germline lookup yields CDR1 MNHEY and CDR2 SVGEGT. The CDR3 region is CASRGLAEDTQYF. The CDR3 DNA is TGTGCCAGCAGGGGACTAGCGGAAGATACGCAGTATTTT.

V gene TRBV4-1 combines with J gene TRBJ2-1, with 7 nucleotides matching TRBD2. V lost 1 base, J lost 9 bases, and 6 bases stayed unmatched. Germline assignment: CDR1 MGHRA and CDR2 YSYEKL. CDR3 length: 14 residues. CDR3 in DNA: TGCGCCAGCAGCCAAGTCGAGGGAGGGGTTGAGCAGTTCTTC. Its translation: CASSQVEGGVEQFF.

This clonotype was counted between two and nine times. The gene calls are TRBV3-1 and TRBJ1-1; TRBD1 might be the D (6 bases). Deletions cut 8 bases from V and 4 bases from J, with 17 bases between. The CDR3 covers 14 residues. CDR1 is LGHDT, CDR2 YNNKEL, per germline (reference sequence). CDR3 DNA: TGTGCCAGCCAGAGGGGGGGGCAGGGCACTGAAGCTTTCTTT. Residues: CASQRGGQGTEAFF.

The gene calls are TRBV2 and TRBJ2-7; the D call may be TRBD1 or TRBD2 (5 bases each). Trimming took off 7 bases at V and 0 bases at J, with 19 bases between the two ends. The CDR3 extends over 16 amino acids. Germline CDR1 SNHLY, CDR2 FYNNEI. CDR3 residues: CASTPGAETSSYEQYF. For the CDR3, the DNA is TGTGCCAGCACCCCCGGGGCAGAAACCAGCTCCTACGAGCAGTACTTC.

This chain connects TRBV28 to TRBJ2-5; D gene unclear. The CDR3 has 13 amino acids. The germline CDR1 and CDR2 sequences are MDHEN and SYDVKM. Trimming stripped 5 bases from V and 3 bases from J, with 10 bases between. CDR3 region: CASSIIGKETQYF. CDR3 DNA sequence: TGTGCCAGCAGTATTATCGGAAAAGAGACCCAGTACTTC.

This clonotype was detected only a few times. The V gene is TRBV9, the J gene TRBJ2-1; 14 bases fit TRBD2. The CDR3 has 17 residues. Germline V gene data show CDR1 as SGDLS and CDR2 as YYNGEE. Germline trimming cut 2 bases from V and 4 bases from J; bases unmatched to any gene: 5. The CDR3 DNA follows: TGTGCCAGCAGCGTCGGACTAGCGGGAGGTATTTACAATGAGCAGTTCTTC. This translates into CASSVGLAGGIYNEQFF. Full variable domain (missing parts from reference TRBV9 and TRBJ2-1): DSGVTQTPKHLITATGQRVTLRCSPRSGDLSVYWYQQSLDQGLQFLIQYYNGEERAKGNILERFSAQQFPDLHSELNLSSLELGDSALYFCASSVGLAGGIYNEQFFGPGTRLTVL.

The chain is built from TRBV27 and TRBJ2-3, with D possibly being TRBD2 (7 bases). CDR3 length: 15 amino acids. V was clipped by 2 bases and J by 3 bases, with 12 bases between them. The germline V gene encodes CDR1 MNHEY and CDR2 SMNVEV (reference sequence). CDR3 sequence (DNA): TGTGCCAGCAGTTTAGCGGGGGCCGGGACAGATACGCAGTATTTT. Translated, it gives CASSLAGAGTDTQYF.

This chain uses TRBV6-1 with TRBJ1-6; TRBD1 matches 7 bases. Per the germline V gene, CDR1 is MNHNS and CDR2 is SASEGT. The CDR3 runs 15 residues. The J segment lost 10 bases and the V segment lost 2 bases, leaving 8 bases of the junction unmatched. DNA of the CDR3: TGTGCCAGCAGTGAAACCCGACAGGGAGGATCACCCCTCCACTTT. Residues: CASSETRQGGSPLHF.

This clonotype appeared a few times. The V call is TRBV7-2, the J call TRBJ1-4, with D unresolved. Germline V CDR1 and CDR2: SGHTA, FQGNSA. The V end was cut by 5 bases, the J end by 5 bases, with 18 bases between. CDR3 size: 16 residues. The CDR3 DNA sequence: TGTGCCAGCAGCGTCAGTGCTACTATTGCGAATGAAAAACTGTTTTTT. Its translation is CASSVSATIANEKLFF.

This clonotype was seen a handful of times. The chain couples TRBV28 to TRBJ2-5; D is tentatively TRBD1 or TRBD2 (5 bases each). CDR1 and CDR2 from the germline V gene are MDHEN and SYDVKM. The CDR3 loop spans 13 amino acids. The ends were cut back, 10 bases at V and 3 bases at J, with 15 bases in the middle. This chain's CDR3 is CATRDGSKETQYF. The CDR3 nucleotides are TGTGCCACCCGGGACGGCTCGAAAGAGACCCAGTACTTC.

This clonotype was seen a few times. This sequence joins TRBV7-3 and TRBJ2-2, with D uncertain. Germline CDR1 is SGHTA and CDR2 is FQGTGA. V was shortened by 9 bases and J by 0 bases, with 8 bases between the two germline ends. This CDR3 contains 13 residues. The CDR3 protein is CASRPANTGELFF. The CDR3, as DNA: TGTGCCAGTAGACCTGCGAACACCGGGGAGCTGTTTTTT.

The rearrangement links TRBV4-1 to TRBJ1-2, with 8 positions matching TRBD1. Germline loops: CDR1 MGHRA, CDR2 YSYEKL. V gave up 2 bases and J gave up 4 bases; unmatched junction bases: 3. The CDR3 runs to 14 residues. The chain's CDR3 is CASSQRQGSYGYTF. The CDR3 coding sequence is TGCGCCAGCAGCCAACGACAGGGGTCCTATGGCTACACCTTC.

The chain joins TRBV28 to TRBJ2-3; 13 bases line up with TRBD2. Per the germline V gene, CDR1 is MDHEN and CDR2 is SYDVKM. The CDR3 is 16 amino acids. V shed 4 bases and J 2 bases; nucleotides not matched to a gene: 3. The CDR3 is CASSWTSGSLTDTQYF. For the CDR3, the DNA is TGTGCCAGCAGTTGGACTAGCGGGAGTCTCACAGATACGCAGTATTTT.

V usage is TRBV28 and J usage is TRBJ1-2; D remains ambiguous. From germline, CDR1 is MDHEN and CDR2 SYDVKM. The CDR3 loop spans 14 amino acids. Trimming took off 2 bases at V and 4 bases at J, with 11 bases between the two ends. The chain's CDR3 is CASSLRPYLYGYTF. The DNA for the CDR3 is TGTGCCAGCAGTTTACGCCCCTACCTCTATGGCTACACCTTC.

A few counts support this clonotype. This chain uses TRBV12-3 or TRBV12-4 with TRBJ1-6, with TRBD1 matching 9 bases. CDR3 size: 13 residues. V dropped 5 bases and J dropped 9; count of bases not matched to a gene: 2. CDR3 amino acids: CASSGTGSSPLHF. The CDR3, as DNA: TGTGCCAGCAGTGGGACAGGGTCTTCACCCCTCCACTTT.

There are a few counts of this clonotype. The chain's CDR3 is CASSQVQQEPYEQYF. Here the CDR3 DNA reads TGCGCCAGCAGCCAAGTTCAGCAGGAGCCCTACGAGCAGTACTTC. This chain links TRBV4-1 with TRBJ2-7; D not certain. V was trimmed by 1 base and J by 2 bases, leaving 12 bases between them. CDR1 is MGHRA, CDR2 YSYEKL, per germline. The CDR3 length is 15 residues.

This chain joins TRBV4-1 and TRBJ1-4; 8 bases are a match to TRBD1. Germline V gene sequence: CDR1 MGHRA, CDR2 YSYEKL. The CDR3 runs 12 residues. V lost 1 base, J lost 13 bases, and 2 bases stayed unmatched. CDR3 nucleotides: TGCGCCAGCAGCCAAGGTACAGGGGGACTGTTTTTT. Translation: CASSQGTGGLFF.

In its sample, this clonotype was seen a few times. The rearrangement joins TRBV15 to TRBJ2-3; tentative D call: TRBD1 (6 bases). The V gene's germline CDR1 is LNHNV and CDR2 YYDKDF (reference sequence). The CDR3 has 14 amino acids. V was trimmed by 3 bases and J by 4 bases, leaving 11 bases between them. CDR3 bases: TGTGCCACCAGCAGGGATAGGACAGCAGATACGCAGTATTTT. Its translation: CATSRDRTADTQYF.

This clonotype was seen a few times. This rearrangement joins TRBV4-1 to TRBJ1-3; 7 nucleotides match TRBD1. Germline V gene lookup returns CDR1 MGHRA and CDR2 YSYEKL. The junction had 3 bases not matched to a gene; V was cut back by 2 bases and J by 8 bases. The CDR3 is 13 residues long. CDR3 residues: CASSQNDRDTIYF. DNA for the CDR3: TGCGCCAGCAGCCAAAACGACAGGGACACCATATATTTT.

This clonotype showed up just a few times. The chain is built from TRBV7-9 and TRBJ1-1; 7 nucleotides line up with TRBD1. Unmatched junction bases numbered 4, after V lost 6 bases and J lost 3 bases. This CDR3 contains 13 residues. Germline values: CDR1 SEHNR, CDR2 FQNEAQ (reference sequence). CDR3 amino acids: CASRSTGDTEAFF. CDR3 nucleotides: TGTGCCAGCAGGTCCACAGGGGACACTGAAGCTTTCTTT.

This clonotype was seen only a few times. This chain uses TRBV15 with TRBJ2-1; D not resolved. This CDR3 is 15 amino acids long. The V end was cut by 5 bases, the J end by 0 bases, with 11 bases between. CDR1 and CDR2 from the germline V gene are LNHNV and YYDKDF (reference sequence). The CDR3 bases are TGTGCCACCAGCCCCGACCCCAGCTCCTACAATGAGCAGTTCTTC. Protein: CATSPDPSSYNEQFF.